The 17 T cell receptor beta chains given below trace back to one sample, sequenced in a study of T cells after yellow fever vaccination. Using its own MiXCR run on the 5' RACE reads, TCRdb lists one record per CDR3 protein. The table includes approximately 150,000 distinct CDR3 sequences, 5.5% to 8% detected once. The sample in question was CD4+ T cells sorted from PBMCs, obtained on the day of the first yellow fever vaccination. These receptor sequences come from a man between 18 and 35 years old who received the YFV17D yellow fever vaccine.

This clonotype was picked up many times. J is TRBJ2-5 and V is TRBV7-2, with a possible D match to TRBD1 (5 bases). In germline, CDR1 is SGHTA, CDR2 FQGNSA. The V and J ends lost 1 base and 3 bases respectively, with 9 bases between them. CDR3 length equals 14 residues. The CDR3 spells CASSLGGLEETQYF. DNA of the CDR3: TGTGCCAGCAGCTTAGGGGGCCTGGAAGAGACCCAGTACTTC.

This clonotype was detected only a few times. This chain joins TRBV12-3 or TRBV12-4 and TRBJ1-2; possible D gene TRBD1, 5 bases. V was cut by 5 bases and J by 4 bases, with 14 bases left in between. This CDR3 is 14 amino acids long. The CDR3 bases are TGTGCCAGCAGTGGGACCGGGCTCCTCTATGGCTACACCTTC. This translates into CASSGTGLLYGYTF.

This clonotype was recorded many times. J is TRBJ2-3 and V is TRBV7-6; TRBD2 agrees at 14 bases. Germline trimming cut 5 bases from V and 4 bases from J; bases unmatched to any gene: 5. The CDR3 sequence is 16 residues long. Germline V lookup: CDR1 SGHVS, CDR2 FNYEAQ. The CDR3 spells CASSPGTSGGADTQYF. In DNA form, the CDR3 reads TGTGCCAGCAGCCCAGGGACTAGCGGGGGTGCAGATACGCAGTATTTT.

This sequence joins TRBV4-1 and TRBJ1-2; D remains ambiguous. This CDR3 is built from 14 residues. Germline V CDR1 and CDR2: MGHRA, YSYEKL. V was cut by 4 bases and J by 3 bases, with 12 bases left in between. The CDR3 DNA reads TGCGCCAGCAGCCCCGCAGCCCTGGACTATGGCTACACCTTC. Amino acid sequence: CASSPAALDYGYTF.

There are a few counts of this clonotype. CDR3 loop: CSAIRGRHLMNTEAFF. DNA for the CDR3: TGCAGTGCTATCCGGGGGCGGCACTTGATGAACACTGAAGCTTTCTTT. This chain joins TRBV20-1 and TRBJ1-1; weak D call: TRBD1 (6 bases). V gave up 4 bases and J gave up 0 bases, with 18 bases separating them. The CDR3 runs to 16 residues. From germline, CDR1 is DFQATT and CDR2 SNEGSKA (reference sequence).

This clonotype was recorded at least ten times. V usage is TRBV5-1 and J usage is TRBJ2-2; perhaps TRBD1 as D (6 bases). Trimming stripped 6 bases from V and 1 base from J, with 7 bases between. This CDR3 is built from 13 residues. Germline V lookup: CDR1 SGHRS, CDR2 YFSETQ. CDR3 loop: CASTDRNTGELFF. CDR3 nucleotides: TGCGCCAGCACGGACAGGAACACCGGGGAGCTGTTTTTT.

This clonotype was observed many times. The chain combines TRBV28 with TRBJ2-7; the D is unclear. CDR3 length: 13 residues. V was cut by 6 bases and J by 3 bases, with 12 bases left in between. Germline loops: CDR1 MDHEN, CDR2 SYDVKM. This chain's CDR3 is CASRPSEIYEQYV. CDR3 nucleotides: TGTGCCAGCAGGCCGTCAGAAATCTACGAGCAGTACGTC.

This clonotype was counted ten times or more. The rearrangement links TRBV20-1 to TRBJ2-2; TRBD2 is a possible D gene (7 bases). Germline values: CDR1 DFQATT, CDR2 SNEGSKA (reference sequence). Trimming removed 3 bases at V and 4 bases at J, with 18 bases between. The CDR3 has 16 amino acids. The CDR3 nucleotides are TGCAGTGCTAGGCCCCCGGGGGCGGGGGCCACCGGGGAGCTGTTTTTT. It specifies CSARPPGAGATGELFF.

This clonotype occurred a few times. The V and J genes are TRBV5-1 and TRBJ1-1; 8 positions agree with TRBD1. Germline CDR1 reads SGHRS; CDR2 reads YFSETQ. J was trimmed by 0 bases and V by 6 bases; bases with no gene match: 7. The CDR3 sequence is 15 residues long. CDR3 amino acids: CASTMRQGMNTEAFF. For the CDR3, the DNA is TGCGCCAGCACCATGAGACAGGGGATGAACACTGAAGCTTTCTTT.

This sequence joins TRBV5-6 and TRBJ2-3; 8 nucleotides match TRBD1. The CDR3 is 12 residues long. Germline loops: CDR1 SGHDT, CDR2 YYEEEE. With 7 bases clipped from V and 5 bases from J, the junction kept 3 bases outside the gene matches. The CDR3 DNA reads TGTGCCAGCCGGGACAGGCTAGATACGCAGTATTTT. Translating gives CASRDRLDTQYF.

V and J are TRBV7-2 and TRBJ1-6, with 10 bases lining up with TRBD1. The CDR3 runs 17 residues. In germline, CDR1 is SGHTA, CDR2 FQGNSA. Trimming at V came to 1 base and at J to 8 bases, leaving 8 bases not matched to a gene. DNA of the CDR3: TGTGCCAGCAGCTTAGGACAGGGGGCAGGGCGTTATTCACCCCTCCACTTT. The encoded protein is CASSLGQGAGRYSPLHF. The full variable domain, its missing parts supplied by reference TRBV7-2 and TRBJ1-6, is GAGVSQSPSNKVTEKGKDVELRCDPISGHTALYWYRQSLGQGLEFLIYFQGNSAPDKSGLPSDRFSAERTGGSVSTLTIQRTQQEDSAVYLCASSLGQGAGRYSPLHFGNGTRLTVT.

This clonotype was counted a few times. This chain joins TRBV27 and TRBJ2-2; D is perhaps TRBD1 or TRBD2 (5 bases each). Germline values: CDR1 MNHEY, CDR2 SMNVEV (reference sequence). Trimming took 6 bases from V and 3 from J, leaving 14 bases between them. The CDR3 consists of 15 residues. CDR3 nucleotides: TGTGCCAGCAGAGGGGAGTCCGTGTACACCGGGGAGCTGTTTTTT. It codes for CASRGESVYTGELFF.

The chain recombines TRBV12-3 or TRBV12-4 with TRBJ2-2; D is possibly TRBD1 (6 bases). The CDR3 is 14 residues long. V lost 5 bases to trimming and J lost 5 bases, with 12 bases between them. For the CDR3, the DNA is TGTGCCAGCAGTCAATCTACAGGGACCGGGGAGCTGTTTTTT. It specifies CASSQSTGTGELFF.

Ten or more counts support this clonotype. This chain joins TRBV27 and TRBJ2-2, with a tentative D call TRBD2 (6 bases). The germline V gene has CDR1 MNHEY and CDR2 SMNVEV (reference sequence). The V end was cut by 7 bases, the J end by 2 bases, with 20 bases between. This CDR3 spans 17 amino acids. The CDR3 nucleotides are TGTGCCAGCAAAGTGACCTGGGACTCCCACAACACCGGGGAGCTGTTTTTT. Encoded protein: CASKVTWDSHNTGELFF.

A single count supports this clonotype. The chain is built from TRBV12-3 or TRBV12-4 and TRBJ1-2; the D gene is possibly TRBD1 (5 bases). V lost 5 bases to trimming and J lost 5 bases, with 9 bases between them. The CDR3 extends over 12 amino acids. The CDR3 reads CASSAGPYGYTF. The CDR3 coding sequence is TGTGCCAGCAGTGCAGGGCCATATGGCTACACCTTC.

In its sample, this clonotype was seen a few times. J is TRBJ1-1 and V is TRBV9; no reliable D call. This CDR3 region has 13 residues. Trimming shortened V by 0 bases and J by 1 base, and 4 bases separated the two germline ends. The germline V gene has CDR1 SGDLS and CDR2 YYNGEE. CDR3 DNA sequence: TGTGCCAGCAGCGTAGTCCCGAACACTGAAGCTTTCTTT. Translation: CASSVVPNTEAFF.

The chain links TRBV20-1 to TRBJ2-3; D not certain. V gave up 0 bases and J gave up 0 bases, with 10 bases separating them. This CDR3 contains 15 residues. CDR1 DFQATT and CDR2 SNEGSKA come from the germline V gene (reference sequence). CDR3 sequence (DNA): TGCAGTGCTAGAGATCCACAGTCTAGCACAGATACGCAGTATTTT. Its translation: CSARDPQSSTDTQYF.